The 15 T cell receptor beta chains below were found in one sample sequenced in a study of cytomegalovirus exposure and HLA in healthy donors. Primers: 60 Vbeta forward and 13 Jbeta reverse. Assay used: immunoSEQ multiplex PCR; TCRdb lists only in-frame clones, some missing. The sample contains about 50,000 clones, around 80% of which appear only once. The sequencing sample was made of PBMCs. These receptors were obtained from a man aged 25 to 45 in good health and CMV-seropositive.

This clone occurred once. This rearrangement joins TRBV19 to TRBJ2-3; TRBD2 aligns across 8 bases. The CDR3 runs 17 residues. J gave up 2 bases and V 6 bases, and 13 bases lay outside the gene matches. Germline V gene sequence: CDR1 LNHDA, CDR2 SQIVND (reference sequence). The CDR3 region is CASSYSAGAGVTDTQYF. The CDR3 DNA sequence: TGTGCCAGTAGCTACTCGGCGGGAGCGGGGGTCACAGATACGCAGTATTTT.

The V call is TRBV7-9, the J call TRBJ2-2; 10 bases are shared with TRBD1. Germline V gives CDR1 SEHNR, CDR2 FQNEAQ (reference sequence). V lost 4 bases and J lost 4; bases outside the gene matches: 6. CDR3 size: 16 residues. The CDR3 coding sequence is TGTGCCAGCAGCTCCCGGGACAGGGGCGTCACCGGGGAGCTGTTTTTT. Translation gives CASSSRDRGVTGELFF.

J is TRBJ2-1 and V is TRBV5-1; TRBD2 matches at 7 bases. Germline CDR1 is SGHRS and CDR2 is YFSETQ. The V and J ends lost 4 bases and 1 base, in that order; junction bases with no gene match: 5. The CDR3 is 15 residues long. CDR3 region: CASSPGGVSYNEQFF. As DNA, the CDR3 is TGCGCCAGCAGCCCTGGGGGGGTTTCCTACAATGAGCAGTTCTTC.

This chain links TRBV7-3 with TRBJ2-1; D is perhaps TRBD2 (5 bases). Trimming pared 5 bases from V and 8 bases from J, leaving 19 bases between. CDR1 and CDR2 from the germline V gene are SGHTA and FQGTGA. This CDR3 has 15 residues. The CDR3 protein is CASSPSYLEGDEQFF. CDR3 DNA sequence: TGTGCCAGCAGCCCCTCCTATTTAGAGGGAGATGAGCAGTTCTTC.

This clone occurred once. The chain carries TRBV19 and TRBJ1-3, with a tentative D call TRBD1 (5 bases). The CDR3 totals 13 residues. Trimming shortened V by 4 bases and J by 2 bases, and 6 bases separated the two germline ends. Germline lookup yields CDR1 LNHDA and CDR2 SQIVND (reference sequence). CDR3 amino acids: CASSTGTGNTIYF. The CDR3 nucleotides read TGTGCCAGTAGTACAGGGACTGGAAACACCATATATTTT.

DNA of the CDR3: TGTGCCAGCAGCTCCGCATCAGGGGCGATTGAAGCTTTCTTT. Its protein product is CASSSASGAIEAFF. This rearrangement joins TRBV9 to TRBJ1-1; D might be TRBD1 (6 bases). Trimming took 4 bases from V and 7 from J, leaving 17 bases between them. The CDR3 has 14 amino acids. Germline CDR1 and CDR2: SGDLS and YYNGEE.

The J gene is TRBJ1-1, the V gene TRBV7-3, with D perhaps TRBD1 (6 bases). This CDR3 contains 15 residues. With 1 base removed from V and 2 bases from J, the gap between germline ends came to 11 bases. From germline, CDR1 is SGHTA and CDR2 FQGTGA. This CDR3 is CASSLMPGDNTEAFF. CDR3 coding DNA: TGTGCCAGCAGCTTAATGCCAGGGGACAACACTGAAGCTTTCTTT.

The V call is TRBV6-4, the J call TRBJ1-2; D possibly corresponds to TRBD1 (5 bases). This CDR3 comprises 15 residues. CDR1 is MRHNA and CDR2 is SNTAGT in the germline V gene. Trimming took 5 bases from V and 3 from J, leaving 16 bases between them. In DNA form, the CDR3 reads TGTGCCAGCAGTAGGGAGGCCCGGGGGGACTATGGCTACACCTTC. It specifies CASSREARGDYGYTF.

The genes are TRBV5-1 and TRBJ1-6; 7 bases fit TRBD1. Per germline, CDR1 SGHRS and CDR2 YFSETQ. The CDR3 consists of 16 residues. With 5 bases clipped from V and 5 bases from J, the junction kept 10 bases outside the gene matches. The CDR3 spells CASSPWGTVDNSPLHF. CDR3 DNA sequence: TGCGCCAGCAGTCCATGGGGGACAGTTGATAATTCACCCCTCCACTTT.

This clone occurred once. The chain recombines TRBV5-1 with TRBJ1-4; perhaps TRBD1 as D (6 bases). In germline, CDR1 is SGHRS, CDR2 YFSETQ. This CDR3 contains 14 residues. With 4 bases removed from V and 3 bases from J, the gap between germline ends came to 10 bases. The CDR3 loop reads CASSQQGSNEKLFF. The CDR3 DNA reads TGCGCCAGCAGCCAACAGGGTTCTAATGAAAAACTGTTTTTT.

The CDR3 sequence: CASSGRAGPDTGELFF. The DNA of the CDR3 is TGTGCCAGCAGCGGGAGGGCGGGGCCGGACACCGGGGAGCTGTTTTTT. The V call is TRBV9, the J call TRBJ2-2, with a tentative D call TRBD2 (6 bases). Deletions cut 3 bases from V and 3 bases from J, with 15 bases between. Germline V gives CDR1 SGDLS, CDR2 YYNGEE. CDR3 length: 16 residues.

The rearrangement links TRBV2 to TRBJ1-4; 8 nucleotides match TRBD1. CDR3 size: 15 residues. The V segment lost 1 base and the J segment 4 bases; nucleotides outside the gene matches: 2. Germline V gene lookup returns CDR1 SNHLY and CDR2 FYNNEI. CDR3 nucleotide sequence: TGTGCCAGCAGTGAAGGGACAGGGATTAATGAAAAACTGTTTTTT. It yields the protein CASSEGTGINEKLFF.

This chain joins TRBV6-1 and TRBJ1-2, with TRBD1 matching 9 bases. The V gene end was trimmed by 5 bases and the J gene end by 2 bases; junction bases not matched to a gene: 6. CDR3 length: 15 amino acids. Looked up from germline, CDR1 is MNHNS and CDR2 is SASEGT. The CDR3 sequence: CASSIGQGTNYGYTF. The CDR3 DNA reads TGTGCCAGCAGTATCGGACAGGGGACAAACTATGGCTACACCTTC.

A single count supports this clone. Written as DNA, the CDR3 is TGTGCCAGCAGTGAGGGGGCCCCTCTTACCGGGGAGCTGTTTTTT. Translation gives CASSEGAPLTGELFF. The genes are TRBV25-1 and TRBJ2-2; D may be TRBD1 (6 bases). The CDR3 runs to 15 residues. Germline CDR1 MGHDK, CDR2 SYGVNS. The germline V and J ends were trimmed by 3 bases and 5 bases, with 13 bases remaining between them.

The V gene is TRBV5-1, the J gene TRBJ2-3, with TRBD2 matching 14 bases. From germline, CDR1 is SGHRS and CDR2 YFSETQ. Trimming at V came to 4 bases and at J to 4 bases, leaving 8 bases not matched to a gene. This CDR3 has 17 amino acids. The CDR3 sequence is CASSLPTSGGAADTQYF. Written as DNA, the CDR3 is TGCGCCAGCAGCCTCCCGACTAGCGGGGGGGCAGCAGATACGCAGTATTTT.